These 10 T cell receptor beta chains originate from one sample sequenced in a study of blood T cell repertoires in COVID-19. Repertoires were generated with immunoSEQ multiplex PCR, while TCRdb's copy carries only in-frame clones and drops some. The profile shows under 80,000 clones, 86% of them singletons. The sequenced sample consisted of peripheral blood. The receptors come from a man older than 75 in a cohort sampled during active COVID-19.

The V call is TRBV10-3, the J call TRBJ2-3; TRBD2 might be the D (7 bases). Per the germline V gene, CDR1 is ENHRY and CDR2 is SYGVKD. V was clipped by 4 bases and J by 3 bases, with 20 bases between them. The CDR3 is 17 residues long. CDR3 sequence (DNA): TGTGCCATCAGTGTTGGGGCGGGGGCGAGCGGGACAGATACGCAGTATTTT. Its protein is CAISVGAGASGTDTQYF.

The rearrangement joins TRBV5-1 to TRBJ2-5; D might be TRBD1 (5 bases). Germline V gene data show CDR1 as SGHRS and CDR2 as YFSETQ. The V gene lost 3 bases and the J gene lost 1 base, with 10 bases spanning the gap. There are 14 residues in the CDR3. The DNA for the CDR3 is TGCGCCAGCAGCTGGACACAGCCCCAAGAGACCCAGTACTTC. Translating gives CASSWTQPQETQYF.

The genes are TRBV4-2 and TRBJ2-2, with TRBD2 identical over 15 bases. Germline loops: CDR1 LGHNA, CDR2 YNFKEQ. The CDR3 is 18 amino acids. V shed 3 bases, J shed 6 bases, and the junction held 8 bases outside the gene matches. CDR3 nucleotides: TGTGCCAGCAGCCACGGACCCGGGACTAGCGGGGGGCCCGGGGAGCTGTTTTTT. This gives the protein CASSHGPGTSGGPGELFF.

The J gene is TRBJ2-5, the V gene TRBV6-1; TRBD2 matches at 9 bases. Trimming at V came to 3 bases and at J to 5 bases, leaving 4 bases not matched to a gene. CDR1 and CDR2 from the germline V gene are MNHNS and SASEGT. The CDR3 loop spans 14 amino acids. CDR3 sequence reads: CASSEGLAKETQYF. The CDR3, as DNA: TGTGCCAGCAGTGAGGGACTAGCAAAGGAGACCCAGTACTTC.

The V and J genes are TRBV12-3 or TRBV12-4 and TRBJ2-1; maybe TRBD2 (6 bases). Trimming cost V 3 bases and J 10 bases, with 7 bases left between them. The CDR3 spans 11 residues. The CDR3: CASSFAGEQFF. The DNA for the CDR3 is TGTGCCAGCAGTTTTGCGGGGGAGCAGTTCTTC.

The chain employs TRBV7-9 and TRBJ1-6; TRBD1 aligns across 7 bases. The CDR3 length is 15 residues. J lost 10 bases, V lost 5 bases, and 11 bases had no gene match. The germline V gene encodes CDR1 SEHNR and CDR2 FQNEAQ (reference sequence). CDR3 nucleotides: TGTGCCAGCAGCGCATCCGGGACAGTGCTCTCACCCCTCCACTTT. Amino acid sequence: CASSASGTVLSPLHF.

The rearrangement links TRBV28 to TRBJ1-1, with D uncertain. The germline V and J ends were trimmed by 5 bases and 5 bases, with 15 bases remaining between them. Germline V gives CDR1 MDHEN, CDR2 SYDVKM. The CDR3 consists of 14 residues. In nucleotides, the CDR3 is TGTGCCAGCAGTCCTAACCCCAGAGGTACTGAAGCTTTCTTT. This sequence encodes CASSPNPRGTEAFF. The full variable domain, rest sourced from reference TRBV28 and TRBJ1-1, is DVKVTQSSRYLVKRTGEKVFLECVQDMDHENMFWYRQDPGLGLRLIYFSYDVKMKEKGDIPEGYSVSREKKERFSLILESASTNQTSMYLCASSPNPRGTEAFFGQGTRLTVV.

The gene calls are TRBV6-4 and TRBJ2-7; no clear D. The V gene's germline CDR1 is MRHNA and CDR2 SNTAGT. Trimming cost V 2 bases and J 2 bases, with 16 bases left between them. CDR3 length equals 16 residues. CDR3 residues: CASSDPTLRQAYEQYV. For the CDR3, the DNA is TGTGCCAGCAGTGACCCAACCCTCCGGCAGGCCTACGAGCAGTACGTC.

This sequence joins TRBV18 and TRBJ2-1; no firm D call. V was shortened by 0 bases and J by 2 bases, with 5 bases between the two germline ends. This CDR3 has 14 residues. CDR1 is KGHSH and CDR2 is LQKENI in the germline V gene. DNA of the CDR3: TGTGCCAGCTCACCACCGTCTACCTACAATGAGCAGTTCTTC. It encodes CASSPPSTYNEQFF.

J is TRBJ2-7 and V is TRBV9, with 8 nucleotides matching TRBD2. Losses at the gene ends were 0 bases for V and 3 bases for J; bases not matched to a gene: 5. This CDR3 spans 15 amino acids. Germline assignment: CDR1 SGDLS and CDR2 YYNGEE. This chain's CDR3 is CASSVAVAGSYEQYF. The CDR3 DNA follows: TGTGCCAGCAGCGTAGCCGTAGCGGGAAGCTACGAGCAGTACTTC. Supplemented by reference TRBV9 and TRBJ2-7, the full variable domain reads DSGVTQTPKHLITATGQRVTLRCSPRSGDLSVYWYQQSLDQGLQFLIQYYNGEERAKGNILERFSAQQFPDLHSELNLSSLELGDSALYFCASSVAVAGSYEQYFGPGTRLTVT.